Listed below are T cell receptor beta chains from one sample, sequenced in a study of shared clonotypes between healthy human individuals. Clones were read by immunoSEQ multiplex PCR, and TCRdb kept only the in-frame ones, dropping some. The table lists 2 million to 3 million clones, 90% to 95% of them singletons. The sequencing sample was made of naive CD4+ T cells from PBMCs. The source of these receptors is a man aged 18 to 29 in good health. Some clones in this sample may be carry-over from other donors' samples. Both conserved end residues are part of each CDR3. The D gene is left open where the match is weak.

j_call	d_call	v_call	cdr3_nt	cdr3_aa
TRBJ2-2	TRBD2	TRBV7-2	TGTGCCAGCAGCTCCCAAAGCGGGAGGGGAACCGGGGAGCTGTTTTTT	CASSSQSGRGTGELFF
TRBJ2-1	NA	TRBV6-4	TGTGCCAGCAGTCCAGATAGGGGAGGGCAGTTCTTC	CASSPDRGGQFF
TRBJ2-3	NA	TRBV21-1	TGTGCCAGCAGAGTTGCAGCAGTAAAAAGGCCAGATACGCAGTATTTT	CASRVAAVKRPDTQYF
TRBJ2-7	NA	TRBV6-1	TGTGCCAGCAGTCGGGCGAGGGAAGCCCGCTACGAGCAGTACTTC	CASSRAREARYEQYF
TRBJ2-7	TRBD1	TRBV10-3	TGTGCCATCAGTTCCGGGACAGGGATCTACGAGCAGTACTTC	CAISSGTGIYEQYF
TRBJ1-2	TRBD1	TRBV18	TGTGCCAGCTCCATTGACTCGGGACAGCTATCATATGGCTACACCTTC	CASSIDSGQLSYGYTF
TRBJ1-5	NA	TRBV5-4	TGTGCCAGCAGCCGGGGCGGCGGGGTACAAGGTGGACCCCAGCATTTT	CASSRGGGVQGGPQHF
TRBJ1-4	NA	TRBV5-1	TGCGCCAGCAGCACACAGGGTCCGGATGAAAAACTGTTTTTT	CASSTQGPDEKLFF
TRBJ1-5	TRBD1	TRBV27	TGTGCCAGCAGCTGGGACAGCAATAGCAATCAGCCCCAGCATTTT	CASSWDSNSNQPQHF
TRBJ1-2	TRBD1	TRBV7-2	TGTGCCAGCAGCTTAGTATCCGGGACAGAGGTTGGCTACACCTTC	CASSLVSGTEVGYTF
TRBJ1-5	TRBD1	TRBV28	TGTGCCAGCAGTTTAGCCGACAGGGCTCGTGATCAGCCCCAGCATTTT	CASSLADRARDQPQHF